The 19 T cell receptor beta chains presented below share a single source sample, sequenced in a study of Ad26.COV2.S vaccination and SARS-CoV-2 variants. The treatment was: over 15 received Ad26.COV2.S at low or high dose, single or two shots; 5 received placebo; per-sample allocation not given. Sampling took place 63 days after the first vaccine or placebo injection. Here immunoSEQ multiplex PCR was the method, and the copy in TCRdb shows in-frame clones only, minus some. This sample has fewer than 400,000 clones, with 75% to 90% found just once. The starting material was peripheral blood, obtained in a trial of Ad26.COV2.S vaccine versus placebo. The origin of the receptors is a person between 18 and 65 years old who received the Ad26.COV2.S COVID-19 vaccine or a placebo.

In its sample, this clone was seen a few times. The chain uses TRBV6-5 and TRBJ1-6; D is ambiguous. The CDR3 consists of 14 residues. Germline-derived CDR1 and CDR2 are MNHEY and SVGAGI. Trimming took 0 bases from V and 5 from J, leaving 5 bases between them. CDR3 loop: CASSYSVDNSPLHF. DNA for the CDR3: TGTGCCAGCAGTTACTCAGTCGATAATTCACCCCTCCACTTT.

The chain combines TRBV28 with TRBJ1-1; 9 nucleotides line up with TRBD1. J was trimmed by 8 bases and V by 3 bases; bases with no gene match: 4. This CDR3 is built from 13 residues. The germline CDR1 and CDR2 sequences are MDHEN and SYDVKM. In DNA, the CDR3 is TGTGCCAGCAGTTTGGGACAGGGTAGGGAAGCTTTCTTT. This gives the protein CASSLGQGREAFF.

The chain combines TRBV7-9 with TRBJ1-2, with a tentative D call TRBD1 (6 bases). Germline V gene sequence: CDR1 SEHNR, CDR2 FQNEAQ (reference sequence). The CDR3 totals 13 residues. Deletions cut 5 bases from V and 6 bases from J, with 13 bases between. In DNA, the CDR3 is TGTGCCAGCAGCACGGAGGCAGGGGATGGCTACACCTTC. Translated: CASSTEAGDGYTF.

CDR3 nucleotides: TGTGCCAGCAGTTACCGGGAGACCCAGTACTTC. The encoded protein is CASSYRETQYF. The chain recombines TRBV6-6 with TRBJ2-5; D gene uncertain. In germline, CDR1 is MNHNY, CDR2 SVGAGI (reference sequence). Trimming pared 2 bases from V and 5 bases from J, leaving 3 bases between. The CDR3 has 11 residues.

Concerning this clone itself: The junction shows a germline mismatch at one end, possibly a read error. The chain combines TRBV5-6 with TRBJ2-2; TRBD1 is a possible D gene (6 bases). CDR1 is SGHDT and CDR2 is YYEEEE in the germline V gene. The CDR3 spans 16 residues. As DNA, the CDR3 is TGTGCCAGCAGCTCCCAGGGGCCCAGAAACAGCGGGGAGCTGTTTTTT. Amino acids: CASSSQGPRNSGELFF.

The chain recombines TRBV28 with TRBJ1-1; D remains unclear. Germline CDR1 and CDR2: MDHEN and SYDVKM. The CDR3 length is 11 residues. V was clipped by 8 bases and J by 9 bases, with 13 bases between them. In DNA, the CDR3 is TGTGCCAGCTCCCCCGGTAGGCAAGCTTTCTTT. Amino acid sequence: CASSPGRQAFF.

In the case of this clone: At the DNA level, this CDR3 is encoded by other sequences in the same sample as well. The CDR3 protein is CASSFRQTNSPLHF. The CDR3 nucleotides read TGTGCCAGCAGCTTTCGACAGACTAATTCACCCCTCCACTTT. J is TRBJ1-6 and V is TRBV5-6; possibly TRBD1 for D (5 bases). V dropped 2 bases and J dropped 6 bases, with 9 bases sitting between them. From germline, CDR1 is SGHDT and CDR2 YYEEEE. CDR3 length: 14 residues.

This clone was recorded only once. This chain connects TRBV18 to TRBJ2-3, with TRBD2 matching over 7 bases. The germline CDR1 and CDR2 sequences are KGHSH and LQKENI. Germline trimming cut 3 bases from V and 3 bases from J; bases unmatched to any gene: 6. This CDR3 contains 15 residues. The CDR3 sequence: CASSPAGVGTDTQYF. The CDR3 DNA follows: TGTGCCAGCTCACCGGCGGGAGTTGGGACAGATACGCAGTATTTT.

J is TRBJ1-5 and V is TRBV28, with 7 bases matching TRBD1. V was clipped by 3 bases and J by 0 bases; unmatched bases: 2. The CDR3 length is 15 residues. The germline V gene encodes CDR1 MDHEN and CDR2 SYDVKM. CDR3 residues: CASSFWDSSNQPQHF. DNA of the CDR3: TGTGCCAGCAGTTTCTGGGACAGTAGCAATCAGCCCCAGCATTTT.

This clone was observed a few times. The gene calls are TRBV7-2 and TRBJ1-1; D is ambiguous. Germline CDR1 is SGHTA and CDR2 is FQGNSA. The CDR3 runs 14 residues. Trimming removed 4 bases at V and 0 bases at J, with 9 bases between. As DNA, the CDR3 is TGTGCCAGCAGCTACGGTTACCTGAACACTGAAGCTTTCTTT. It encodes CASSYGYLNTEAFF.

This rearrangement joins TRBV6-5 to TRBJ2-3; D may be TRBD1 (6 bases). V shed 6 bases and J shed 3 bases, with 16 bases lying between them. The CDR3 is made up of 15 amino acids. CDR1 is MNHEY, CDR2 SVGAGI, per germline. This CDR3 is CASRRTIQGTDTQYF. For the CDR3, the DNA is TGTGCCAGCAGACGTACAATTCAGGGGACAGATACGCAGTATTTT.

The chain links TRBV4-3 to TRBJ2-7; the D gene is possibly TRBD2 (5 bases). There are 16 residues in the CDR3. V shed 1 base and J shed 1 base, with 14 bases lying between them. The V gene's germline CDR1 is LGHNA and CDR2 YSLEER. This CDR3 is CASSQAPGDLSYEQYF. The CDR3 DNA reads TGCGCCAGCAGCCAAGCCCCCGGGGATCTATCCTACGAGCAGTACTTC.

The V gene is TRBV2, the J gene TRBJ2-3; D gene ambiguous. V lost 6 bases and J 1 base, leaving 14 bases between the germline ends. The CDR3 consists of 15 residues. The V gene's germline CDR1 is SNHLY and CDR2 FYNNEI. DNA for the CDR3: TGTGCCAGCAGGACCCGGTGGGGTCGCACAGATACGCAGTATTTT. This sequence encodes CASRTRWGRTDTQYF.

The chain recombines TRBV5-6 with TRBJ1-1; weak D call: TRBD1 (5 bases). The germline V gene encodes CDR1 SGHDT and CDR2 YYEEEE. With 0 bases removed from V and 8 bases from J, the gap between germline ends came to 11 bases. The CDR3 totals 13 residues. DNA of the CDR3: TGTGCCAGCAGCTTGGGAGGGGTGGGGGAAGCTTTCTTT. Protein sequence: CASSLGGVGEAFF. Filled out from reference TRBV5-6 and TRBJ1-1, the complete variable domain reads DAGVTQSPTHLIKTRGQQVTLRCSPKSGHDTVSWYQQALGQGPQFIFQYYEEEERQRGNFPDRFSGHQFPNYSSELNVNALLLGDSALYLCASSLGGVGEAFFGQGTRLTVV.

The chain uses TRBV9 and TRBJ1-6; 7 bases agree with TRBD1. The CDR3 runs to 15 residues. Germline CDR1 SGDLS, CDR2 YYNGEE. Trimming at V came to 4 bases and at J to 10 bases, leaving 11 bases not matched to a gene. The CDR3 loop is CASSPQVAGGSPLHF. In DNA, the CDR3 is TGTGCCAGCAGCCCACAAGTTGCAGGGGGGTCACCCCTCCACTTT.

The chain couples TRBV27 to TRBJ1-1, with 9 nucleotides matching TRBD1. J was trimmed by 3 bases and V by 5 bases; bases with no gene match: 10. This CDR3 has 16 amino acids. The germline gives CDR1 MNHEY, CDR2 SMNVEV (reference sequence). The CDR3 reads CASSTAGTGTYTEAFF. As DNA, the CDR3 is TGTGCCAGCAGTACCGCCGGGACAGGGACCTACACTGAAGCTTTCTTT.

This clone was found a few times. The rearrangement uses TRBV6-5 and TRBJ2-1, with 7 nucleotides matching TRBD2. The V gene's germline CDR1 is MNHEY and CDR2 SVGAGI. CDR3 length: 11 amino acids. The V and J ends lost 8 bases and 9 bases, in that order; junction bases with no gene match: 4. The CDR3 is CASPTGGEQFF. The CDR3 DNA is TGTGCCAGCCCAACGGGAGGTGAGCAGTTCTTC.

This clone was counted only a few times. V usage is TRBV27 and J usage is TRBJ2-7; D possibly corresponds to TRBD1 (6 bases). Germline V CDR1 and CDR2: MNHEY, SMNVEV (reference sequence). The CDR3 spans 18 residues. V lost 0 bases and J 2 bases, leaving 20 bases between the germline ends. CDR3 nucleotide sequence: TGTGCCAGCAGTTTATCGGATCGGGCCAGGGGTCCAGCCTACGAGCAGTACTTC. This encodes CASSLSDRARGPAYEQYF.

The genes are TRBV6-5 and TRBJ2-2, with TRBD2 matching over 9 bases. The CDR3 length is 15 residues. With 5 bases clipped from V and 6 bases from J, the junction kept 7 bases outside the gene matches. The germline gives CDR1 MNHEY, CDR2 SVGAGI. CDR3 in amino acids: CASSLGTSRAGELFF. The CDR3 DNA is TGTGCCAGCAGTCTTGGGACTAGCAGGGCCGGGGAGCTGTTTTTT.